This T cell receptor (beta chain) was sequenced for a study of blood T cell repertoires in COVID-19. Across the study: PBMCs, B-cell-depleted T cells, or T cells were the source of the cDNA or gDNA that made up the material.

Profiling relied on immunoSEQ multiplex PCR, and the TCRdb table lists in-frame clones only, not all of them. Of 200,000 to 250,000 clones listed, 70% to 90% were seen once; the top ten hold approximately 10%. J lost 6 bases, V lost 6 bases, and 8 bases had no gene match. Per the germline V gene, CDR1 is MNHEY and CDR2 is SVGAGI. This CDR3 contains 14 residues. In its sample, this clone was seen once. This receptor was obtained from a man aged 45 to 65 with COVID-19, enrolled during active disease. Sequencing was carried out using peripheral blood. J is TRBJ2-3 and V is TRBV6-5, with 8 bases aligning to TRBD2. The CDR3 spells CASRTTGGRDTQYF. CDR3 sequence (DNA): TGTGCCAGCAGGACCACGGGAGGGCGGGATACGCAGTATTTT.